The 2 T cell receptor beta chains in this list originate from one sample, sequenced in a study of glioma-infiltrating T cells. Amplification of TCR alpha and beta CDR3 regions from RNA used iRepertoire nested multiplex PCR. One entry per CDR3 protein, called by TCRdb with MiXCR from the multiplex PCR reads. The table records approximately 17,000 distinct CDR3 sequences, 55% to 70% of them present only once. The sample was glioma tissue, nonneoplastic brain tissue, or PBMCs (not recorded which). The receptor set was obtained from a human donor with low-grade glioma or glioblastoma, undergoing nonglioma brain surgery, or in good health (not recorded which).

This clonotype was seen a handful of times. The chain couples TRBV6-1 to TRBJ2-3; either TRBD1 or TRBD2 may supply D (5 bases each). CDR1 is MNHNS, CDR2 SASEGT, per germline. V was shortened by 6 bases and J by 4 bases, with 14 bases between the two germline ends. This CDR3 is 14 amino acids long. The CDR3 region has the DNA TGTGCCAGCAGCTACGGGACCCTGGCAGATACGCAGTATTTT. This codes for CASSYGTLADTQYF.

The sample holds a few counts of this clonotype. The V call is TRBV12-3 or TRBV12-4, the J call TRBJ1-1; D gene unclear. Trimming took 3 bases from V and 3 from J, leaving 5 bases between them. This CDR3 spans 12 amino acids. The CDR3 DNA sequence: TGTGCCAGCAGTTTGATCGACACTGAAGCTTTCTTT. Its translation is CASSLIDTEAFF.